This entry features one T cell receptor beta chain sequence. Antigen specificity is unknown. The sample belongs to a study of shared clonotypes between healthy human individuals. CD45RO-negative, CCR7-selected cells formed the naive CD8 fraction, which excluded terminally differentiated effector memory CD45RA+ cells. Findings and caveats of the study: Generally, naive subsets (rather than memory subsets) showed larger estimated richness. Clonotypes shared by all four donors outscored non-shared clonotypes in generation probability. Sharing of clonotypes among donors was expected to vary with sequencing depth.

Germline V lookup: CDR1 MGHRA, CDR2 YSYEKL. The V gene lost 1 base and the J gene lost 0 bases, with 16 bases spanning the gap. The CDR3 is made up of 18 amino acids. The protocol was immunoSEQ multiplex PCR, while the TCRdb copy is restricted to in-frame clones and leaves out a portion. The profile shows around 640,000 clones, around 96% of them singletons. This sequence originates from a woman aged 25 to 45 in good health. Sequencing was done on a sample of naive CD8+ T cells sorted from blood. This chain connects TRBV4-1 to TRBJ1-5, with D possibly matching TRBD1 (5 bases). DNA of the CDR3: TGCGCCAGCAGCCAAGCGGCGGGGCTGGGATATAGCAATCAGCCCCAGCATTTT. Translating gives CASSQAAGLGYSNQPQHF.